These T cell receptor beta chains were read from a single sample in a study of blood T cell repertoires in COVID-19. TCRdb's table, derived via immunoSEQ multiplex PCR, lists solely in-frame clones and lacks some. The table lists over 200,000 clones, about 90% of them singletons. Sequenced input: peripheral blood. The receptors here all came from a man in his forties with active or convalescent COVID-19. The CDR3 runs from the conserved cysteine through the conserved F or W. D genes are given only for firm matches. Rows give clone size only sometimes, using once, few, many, or a class for an expanded clone.

j_gene | abundance | d_gene | v_gene | CDR3nt | CDR3aa
TRBJ1-2 | once | TRBD1 | TRBV27 | TGTGCCAGCAGTCCTCGGACAGGGGAGAGTAGCTATGGCTACACCTTC | CASSPRTGESSYGYTF
TRBJ1-1 | few | TRBD1 | TRBV27 | TGTGCCAGCAGTCAGAGACAGGGCACTGAAGCTTTCTTT | CASSQRQGTEAFF
TRBJ1-2 | few | TRBD1 | TRBV28 | TGTGCCAGCACACTTTACAGGGGTGCATATGGCTACACCTTC | CASTLYRGAYGYTF
TRBJ1-3 | NA | NA | TRBV6-5 | TGTGCCAGCAGTTACTCGGGGGCCAACACCATATATTTT | CASSYSGANTIYF
TRBJ1-2 | NA | TRBD1 | TRBV27 | TGTGCCAGCAAGGCGGACAGGAGCTATGGCTACACCTTC | CASKADRSYGYTF
TRBJ1-2 | NA | TRBD1 | TRBV18 | TGTGCCAGCTCACCAACCTTACAGGGGCCTGGGGGCTACACCTTC | CASSPTLQGPGGYTF
TRBJ2-5 | once | TRBD1 | TRBV11-2 | TGTGCCAGCAGCCGGGACAGGGGTCGCATCCGTGGAGAGACCCAGTACTTC | CASSRDRGRIRGETQYF
TRBJ2-7 | NA | TRBD2 | TRBV27 | TGTGCCAGCAGTTTCCAGGGTAGCGGGGGCTACGAGCAGTACTTC | CASSFQGSGGYEQYF
TRBJ1-3 | NA | TRBD1 | TRBV28 | TGTGCCAGCAGGTCCCGGGACAGGGTACCCTCTGGAAACACCATATATTTT | CASRSRDRVPSGNTIYF
TRBJ2-7 | NA | NA | TRBV27 | TGTGCCAGCGGCGGGATTGGATCCTACGAGCAGTACTTC | CASGGIGSYEQYF
TRBJ2-2 | NA | TRBD2 | TRBV15 | TGTGCCACCAGCGGGGGAACCGGACTAGCCGGGGCCGGGGAGCTGTTTTTT | CATSGGTGLAGAGELFF
TRBJ1-4 | NA | TRBD1 | TRBV7-2 | TGTGCCAGCAGCCCCTGGACAGGGGAAATTGAAAAACTGTTTTTT | CASSPWTGEIEKLFF
TRBJ2-1 | NA | TRBD2 | TRBV4-1 | TGCGCCAGCAGCCAAAGCGGGGGTAACTCCTACAATGAGCAGTTCTTC | CASSQSGGNSYNEQFF
TRBJ2-7 | NA | TRBD1 | TRBV6-5 | TGTGCCAGCAGTTCAGGGGGAACCTACGAGCAGTACTTC | CASSSGGTYEQYF
TRBJ2-7 | NA | TRBD2 | TRBV3-1/TRBV3-2 | TGTGCCAGCAGCCAGATAGCGGGACTCTACGAGCAGTACTTC | CASSQIAGLYEQYF
TRBJ1-1 | NA | NA | TRBV27 | TGTGCCAGCAGGGGGACCGGACAGATGTCTGAAGCTTTCTTT | CASRGTGQMSEAFF
TRBJ1-1 | NA | TRBD1 | TRBV7-9 | TGTGCCAGCAGCCAACAGGGGATAGTGAACACTGAAGCTTTCTTT | CASSQQGIVNTEAFF
TRBJ2-5 | NA | TRBD2 | TRBV9 | TGTGCCAGCAGCGTATCACTAGCGGGGGAGACCCAGTACTTC | CASSVSLAGETQYF
TRBJ1-5 | NA | NA | TRBV23-1 | TGCGCCAGCAGTCAATCAGGCGGGGCGGACGGGCCCCAGCATTTT | CASSQSGGADGPQHF
TRBJ2-1 | NA | NA | TRBV19 | TGTGCCAGTTGGCGAGGGAATGAGCAGTTCTTC | CASWRGNEQFF
TRBJ2-7 | NA | NA | TRBV28 | TGTGCCAGCAACCCATCCACCGGGACTCTCTACGAGCAGTACTTC | CASNPSTGTLYEQYF
TRBJ2-5 | NA | TRBD1 | TRBV5-1 | TGCGCCAGCAACGGACAGGGAAGGGAGACCCAGTACTTC | CASNGQGRETQYF
TRBJ2-7 | NA | TRBD1 | TRBV6-1 | TGTGCCAGCAGTGATCGACAGGGGCTCGGCGAGCAGTACTTC | CASSDRQGLGEQYF
TRBJ2-2 | NA | TRBD2 | TRBV4-1 | TGCGCCAGCAGCCCCGGGGGGGCCGGGAGCGGGGAGCTGTTTTTT | CASSPGGAGSGELFF
TRBJ1-1 | NA | TRBD1 | TRBV9 | TGTGCCAGCAGCATCGCACAGGGGAGCACTGAAGCTTTCTTT | CASSIAQGSTEAFF
TRBJ2-7 | once | TRBD1 | TRBV29-1 | TGCAGCGTTGAAGAGATTAGTGGGACAGGGGATGAGCAGTACTTC | CSVEEISGTGDEQYF
TRBJ1-5 | NA | NA | TRBV7-9 | TGTGCCAGCAGCTCTGGGGCAGGGAATCAGCCCCAGCATTTT | CASSSGAGNQPQHF
TRBJ1-6 | NA | NA | TRBV5-1 | TGCGCCAGCAGCACATCACGACAGGAAAATAATTCACCCCTCCACTTT | CASSTSRQENNSPLHF
TRBJ1-3 | NA | NA | TRBV6-1 | TGTGCCAGCAGTGAACACTTCTCTGGAAACACCATATATTTT | CASSEHFSGNTIYF
TRBJ2-7 | NA | NA | TRBV12-3/TRBV12-4 | TGTGCCAGCAGCAGCGTTTCGGGGGAGCAGTACTTC | CASSSVSGEQYF
TRBJ2-2 | NA | TRBD2 | TRBV5-4 | TGTGCCAGCAGCTTGAGAGCGGGGGGACGCGCCGGGGAGCTGTTTTTT | CASSLRAGGRAGELFF
TRBJ1-2 | NA | NA | TRBV5-1 | TGCGCCAGCAGCTCCGACCCTACTACTAACTATGGCTACACCTTC | CASSSDPTTNYGYTF
TRBJ2-5 | NA | NA | TRBV28 | TGTGCCAGCAGTTTATCATTTACACAAGAGACCCAGTACTTC | CASSLSFTQETQYF
TRBJ1-2 | once | NA | TRBV10-1 | TGCGCCAGCAGTGAGTCCGCTAACTATGGCTACACCTTC | CASSESANYGYTF
TRBJ2-1 | NA | TRBD2 | TRBV9 | TGTGCCAGCAGCGACGGGTCCCCGGGGAGGGATGAGCAGTTCTTC | CASSDGSPGRDEQFF
TRBJ1-1 | few | TRBD1 | TRBV3-1/TRBV3-2 | TGTGCCAGCAGCCTAGACAGGGGGCTCCAAGGGGACACTGAAGCTTTCTTT | CASSLDRGLQGDTEAFF
TRBJ1-6 | NA | NA | TRBV11-2 | TGTGCCAGCAGCTCTCGGAGGCCGGGTTCTAATTCACCCCTCCACTTT | CASSSRRPGSNSPLHF